This T cell receptor (beta chain) was profiled in a study of PD-1 blockade in classical Hodgkin lymphoma. Study-wide points: Reported baseline diversity: healthy donors highest, relapsed/refractory patients lowest. There remain no defined causes for the repertoire differences, which possibly reflect disease activity or prior therapy.

As to this clone: Antigen specificity is unknown.

The data were produced by immunoSEQ multiplex PCR, yet TCRdb's version contains in-frame clones alone and is incomplete. This repertoire shows 4,500 to 6,500 clones, roughly nine tenths found once; its top ten account for approximately 15%. The length of the CDR3 is 13 residues. Germline CDR1 MNHEY, CDR2 SVGAGI. The V and J ends lost 4 bases and 2 bases respectively, with 7 bases between them. The time point: newly diagnosed, previously untreated cHL patient sample. Negative selection with magnets was how CD8+ T cells were isolated from the thawed PBMCs. As a comparison, the study used PBMCs from newly diagnosed, untreated classical Hodgkin lymphoma.

Sequencing was done on a sample of CD8+ T cells from blood. This chain uses TRBV6-5 with TRBJ2-3, with D hard to call. The origin of this receptor is a human donor with classical Hodgkin lymphoma. CDR3 residues: CASSFFDTDTQYF. CDR3 nucleotide sequence: TGTGCCAGCAGTTTTTTCGACACAGATACGCAGTATTTT.